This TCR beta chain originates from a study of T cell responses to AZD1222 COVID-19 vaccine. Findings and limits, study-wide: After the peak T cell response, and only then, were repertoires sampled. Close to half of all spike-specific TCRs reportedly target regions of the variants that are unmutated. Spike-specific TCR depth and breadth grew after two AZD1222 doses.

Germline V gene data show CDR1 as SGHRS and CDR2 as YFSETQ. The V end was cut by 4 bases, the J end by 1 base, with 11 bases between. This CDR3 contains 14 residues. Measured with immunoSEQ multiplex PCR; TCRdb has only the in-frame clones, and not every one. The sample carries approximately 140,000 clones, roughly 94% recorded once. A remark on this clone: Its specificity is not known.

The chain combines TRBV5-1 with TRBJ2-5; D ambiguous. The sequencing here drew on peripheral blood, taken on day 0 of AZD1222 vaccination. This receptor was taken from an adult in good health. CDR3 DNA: TGCGCCAGCAGCCCGGTGGTAGGCCAAGAGACCCAGTACTTC. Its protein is CASSPVVGQETQYF.